The 31 T cell receptor beta chains below all came from one sample that was sequenced in a study of blood T cell repertoires in COVID-19 (dated by TCRdb to about 2020). The library was built by means of the immunoSEQ multiplex PCR assay. This is the immuneACCESS table as TCRdb keeps it, with only in-frame sequences that have V and J called. A part of the clones is gone; compared with another copy, unresolved V genes explain less than half, and the rest is unexplained. The sample includes approximately 200,000 clones, with about four fifths observed a single time. 3% of the sample belongs to the ten largest clones. Sequencing was carried out using peripheral blood. These receptors originate from a woman aged 25 to 45 who had recovered from COVID-19.

V and J are TRBV5-1 and TRBJ2-1; 7 nucleotides match TRBD2. Per the germline V gene, CDR1 is SGHRS and CDR2 is YFSETQ. After removal of 2 bases from V and 0 bases from J, the junction contained 5 bases not matched to a gene. There are 16 residues in the CDR3. CDR3 in DNA: TGCGCCAGCAGCTTACAAGCGGGAAGCTCCTACAATGAGCAGTTCTTC. Protein: CASSLQAGSSYNEQFF.

The J gene is TRBJ1-1, the V gene TRBV7-3; D may be TRBD1 (5 bases). CDR1 and CDR2 (germline): SGHTA, FQGTGA. The CDR3 consists of 14 residues. Trimming took off 5 bases at V and 0 bases at J, with 10 bases between the two ends. CDR3 sequence: CASSVTGMNTEAFF. The CDR3 DNA reads TGTGCCAGCAGCGTTACAGGAATGAACACTGAAGCTTTCTTT.

The V gene is TRBV2, the J gene TRBJ1-4, with D possibly matching TRBD1 (6 bases). In germline, CDR1 is SNHLY, CDR2 FYNNEI. CDR3 length: 13 residues. V was trimmed by 10 bases and J by 10 bases, leaving 19 bases between them. The CDR3 spells CATVPQGFGKLFF. As DNA, the CDR3 is TGTGCCACCGTACCACAGGGTTTCGGAAAACTGTTTTTT.

The rearrangement uses TRBV6-5 and TRBJ2-2, with 10 bases aligning to TRBD2. Germline CDR1 MNHEY, CDR2 SVGAGI. V shed 4 bases and J 6 bases; nucleotides not matched to a gene: 8. The CDR3 consists of 16 residues. The CDR3 spells CASSWWASGRPGELFF. In nucleotides, the CDR3 is TGTGCCAGCAGTTGGTGGGCTAGCGGGAGACCCGGGGAGCTGTTTTTT.

The rearrangement joins TRBV28 to TRBJ2-7, with D possibly being TRBD1 (8 bases). The CDR3 covers 14 residues. Germline V gene data show CDR1 as MDHEN and CDR2 as SYDVKM. V dropped 7 bases and J dropped 2 bases, with 15 bases sitting between them. In DNA, the CDR3 is TGTGCCAGCAAGAGGACAGGGAGGGCCTACGAGCAGTACTTC. The encoded protein is CASKRTGRAYEQYF. The entire variable domain, with the rest obtained from reference TRBV28 and TRBJ2-7, is as follows: DVKVTQSSRYLVKRTGEKVFLECVQDMDHENMFWYRQDPGLGLRLIYFSYDVKMKEKGDIPEGYSVSREKKERFSLILESASTNQTSMYLCASKRTGRAYEQYFGPGTRLTVT.

The gene calls are TRBV9 and TRBJ1-1; 7 bases match TRBD1. CDR3 length: 14 amino acids. CDR1 is SGDLS and CDR2 is YYNGEE in the germline V gene. V was clipped by 0 bases and J by 5 bases; unmatched bases: 4. The CDR3, as DNA: TGTGCCAGCAGCGTAGCTGGGACAGCTACTGAAGCTTTCTTT. It codes for CASSVAGTATEAFF.

This clone was counted a few times. The rearrangement joins TRBV6-6 to TRBJ2-7; a weak D match, TRBD1 (6 bases). Germline CDR1 reads MNHNY; CDR2 reads SVGAGI (reference sequence). Trimming removed 7 bases at V and 0 bases at J, with 19 bases between. CDR3 length equals 16 residues. The CDR3 loop reads CASNRDVDQSSYEQYF. DNA for the CDR3: TGTGCCAGCAACAGGGATGTGGATCAGAGCTCCTACGAGCAGTACTTC.

This clone was seen a single time. This chain uses TRBV6-5 with TRBJ2-3; the match to TRBD2 covers 10 bases. CDR3 size: 14 residues. With 7 bases clipped from V and 0 bases from J, the junction kept 1 base outside the gene matches. The germline CDR1 and CDR2 sequences are MNHEY and SVGAGI. CDR3 sequence: CASTAGGSTDTQYF. Written as DNA, the CDR3 is TGTGCCAGCACAGCGGGAGGGAGCACAGATACGCAGTATTTT.

The rearrangement uses TRBV9 and TRBJ2-7; D might be TRBD1 (6 bases). Germline V gene sequence: CDR1 SGDLS, CDR2 YYNGEE. Between the trimmed V and J ends, which lost 3 bases and 6 bases, there was a span of 22 bases. CDR3 size: 16 residues. The CDR3: CASSAITGREQGEQYF. CDR3 in DNA: TGTGCCAGCAGCGCCATCACCGGCCGGGAACAGGGCGAGCAGTACTTC. The full variable domain, rest sourced from reference TRBV9 and TRBJ2-7, is DSGVTQTPKHLITATGQRVTLRCSPRSGDLSVYWYQQSLDQGLQFLIQYYNGEERAKGNILERFSAQQFPDLHSELNLSSLELGDSALYFCASSAITGREQGEQYFGPGTRLTVT.

The chain employs TRBV27 and TRBJ1-1; 8 bases agree with TRBD1. CDR3 length: 15 residues. Germline V gene lookup returns CDR1 MNHEY and CDR2 SMNVEV (reference sequence). Trimming at V came to 4 bases and at J to 0 bases, leaving 4 bases not matched to a gene. The CDR3 nucleotides are TGTGCCAGCAGTTCTCGACAGGGGATGAACACTGAAGCTTTCTTT. It yields the protein CASSSRQGMNTEAFF.

This clone showed up just once. The V call is TRBV5-1, the J call TRBJ2-6; D gene ambiguous. CDR1 SGHRS and CDR2 YFSETQ come from the germline V gene. This CDR3 is 14 amino acids long. Between the trimmed V and J ends, which lost 4 bases and 0 bases, there was a span of 5 bases. The CDR3 sequence is CASSTTSGANVLTF. CDR3 DNA: TGCGCCAGCAGCACAACCTCTGGGGCCAACGTCCTGACTTTC.

V gene TRBV30 combines with J gene TRBJ2-1; D is unresolved. CDR1 and CDR2 from the germline V gene are GTSNPN and SVGIG (reference sequence). V lost 1 base and J 0 bases, leaving 7 bases between the germline ends. The CDR3 covers 14 residues. CDR3 nucleotide sequence: TGTGCCTGGAGTGAGAGCGACTCCTACAATGAGCAGTTCTTC. This gives the protein CAWSESDSYNEQFF. Full variable domain (rest looked up from reference TRBV30 and TRBJ2-1): SQTIHQWPATLVQPVGSPLSLECTVEGTSNPNLYWYRQAAGRGLQLLFYSVGIGQISSEVPQNLSASRPQDRQFILSSKKLLLSDSGFYLCAWSESDSYNEQFFGPGTRLTVL.

The J gene is TRBJ2-1, the V gene TRBV30; TRBD2 aligns across 7 bases. CDR1 GTSNPN and CDR2 SVGIG come from the germline V gene (reference sequence). Trimming removed 3 bases from V and 9 bases from J; junction bases left unmatched: 8. This CDR3 region has 13 residues. CDR3 sequence (DNA): TGTGCCTGGAGAGCGGGACCCCCGGTTGAGCAGTTCTTC. Its translation is CAWRAGPPVEQFF.

The chain carries TRBV7-6 and TRBJ2-3; TRBD1 agrees at 9 bases. CDR1 is SGHVS and CDR2 is FNYEAQ in the germline V gene. Losses at the gene ends were 1 base for V and 2 bases for J; bases not matched to a gene: 10. This CDR3 spans 18 amino acids. Here the CDR3 DNA reads TGTGCCAGCAGCTTAGGGGGGGTAGGACAGGGGAACACAGATACGCAGTATTTT. Translation: CASSLGGVGQGNTDTQYF.

This clone was seen once. The chain employs TRBV30 and TRBJ2-1, with D perhaps TRBD2 (6 bases). V was clipped by 0 bases and J by 3 bases, with 12 bases between them. Germline CDR1 and CDR2: GTSNPN and SVGIG (reference sequence). The CDR3 has 15 residues. This CDR3 reads CAWSVILADYNEQFF. The CDR3 DNA reads as TGTGCCTGGAGTGTTATATTAGCGGACTACAATGAGCAGTTCTTC.

The gene calls are TRBV27 and TRBJ2-3, with TRBD1 matching 9 bases. The CDR3 is made up of 16 amino acids. J lost 2 bases, V lost 6 bases, and 9 bases had no gene match. CDR1 and CDR2 from the germline V gene are MNHEY and SMNVEV (reference sequence). Written as DNA, the CDR3 is TGTGCCAGCAGAATAACAGGGGGCCAGTTCACAGATACGCAGTATTTT. Protein sequence: CASRITGGQFTDTQYF.

The gene calls are TRBV28 and TRBJ2-3; D perhaps matches TRBD1 (6 bases). The CDR3 loop spans 14 amino acids. Trimming removed 3 bases at V and 2 bases at J, with 9 bases between. Germline values: CDR1 MDHEN, CDR2 SYDVKM. The CDR3 protein is CASSFGQHTDTQYF. The CDR3 DNA is TGTGCCAGCAGTTTTGGACAGCACACAGATACGCAGTATTTT.

This rearrangement joins TRBV19 to TRBJ2-7, with 12 bases fitting TRBD2. The CDR3 loop spans 16 amino acids. Trimming took 1 base from V and 6 from J; bases not matched to a gene: 7. Germline assignment: CDR1 LNHDA and CDR2 SQIVND (reference sequence). This chain's CDR3 is CASSIVTSGRPIEQYF. The CDR3 nucleotides are TGTGCCAGTAGTATAGTGACTAGCGGGAGACCCATCGAGCAGTACTTC.

As concerns this clone: This specimen includes other DNA sequences encoding the same CDR3. This chain links TRBV2 with TRBJ2-7; no clear D. Germline loops: CDR1 SNHLY, CDR2 FYNNEI. The CDR3 spans 11 residues. Trimming left V 2 bases short and J 3 bases short, with 2 bases between. CDR3 DNA: TGTGCCAGCAGTGAACTCTACGAGCAGTACTTC. This gives the protein CASSELYEQYF.

This chain links TRBV3-1 (or the pseudogene TRBV3-2) with TRBJ1-5; no definite D call. Deletions cut 4 bases from V and 5 bases from J, with 9 bases between. The V gene's germline CDR1 is LGHDT and CDR2 YNNKEL (reference sequence). This CDR3 region has 13 residues. The CDR3: CASSRTYDQPQHF. The CDR3 DNA follows: TGTGCCAGCAGCCGGACTTACGATCAGCCCCAGCATTTT.

This clone was recorded a few times. The chain is built from TRBV2 and TRBJ1-5; D perhaps matches TRBD1 (6 bases). The germline V gene encodes CDR1 SNHLY and CDR2 FYNNEI. V was clipped by 7 bases and J by 4 bases, with 14 bases between them. The CDR3 runs to 14 residues. The CDR3 loop is CASIRERGNQPQHF. In nucleotides, the CDR3 is TGTGCCAGCATCAGAGAGAGGGGGAATCAGCCCCAGCATTTT.

The CDR3 region has the DNA TGTGCCAGTAGTATTAGCGGGGCGGATACGCAGTATTTT. Amino acids: CASSISGADTQYF. The chain recombines TRBV19 with TRBJ2-3; 8 bases align to TRBD2. Germline trimming cut 3 bases from V and 6 bases from J; bases unmatched to any gene: 2. From germline, CDR1 is LNHDA and CDR2 SQIVND (reference sequence). This CDR3 spans 13 amino acids.

The J gene is TRBJ2-5, the V gene TRBV7-9; D gene ambiguous. Trimming pared 1 base from V and 5 bases from J, leaving 8 bases between. The CDR3 extends over 13 amino acids. Germline CDR1 SEHNR, CDR2 FQNEAQ (reference sequence). CDR3 residues: CASSLVTGETQYF. For the CDR3, the DNA is TGTGCCAGCAGCTTAGTGACCGGGGAGACCCAGTACTTC. Filled out from reference TRBV7-9 and TRBJ2-5, the complete variable domain reads DTGVSQNPRHKITKRGQNVTFRCDPISEHNRLYWYRQTLGQGPEFLTYFQNEAQLEKSRLLSDRFSAERPKGSFSTLEIQRTEQGDSAMYLCASSLVTGETQYFGPGTRLLVL.

The chain joins TRBV7-3 to TRBJ2-3, with D perhaps matching TRBD2 (5 bases). The CDR3 is 11 residues long. The germline CDR1 and CDR2 sequences are SGHTA and FQGTGA. The V end lost 8 bases, the J end lost 6 bases, and 9 bases lay between the germline ends. The CDR3 bases are TGTGCCAGCGGGAGTTTGGATACGCAGTATTTT. Its translation: CASGSLDTQYF.

The CDR3 protein is CASSQETVSINEQFF. CDR3 DNA sequence: TGCGCCAGCAGCCAAGAGACAGTATCCATCAATGAGCAGTTCTTC. This chain joins TRBV4-1 and TRBJ2-1; weak D call: TRBD1 (5 bases). In germline, CDR1 is MGHRA, CDR2 YSYEKL. Trimming removed 0 bases from V and 6 bases from J, with 12 bases in between. CDR3 length: 15 residues.

This clone was recorded only once. J is TRBJ2-1 and V is TRBV5-4; 8 nucleotides align to TRBD1. This CDR3 contains 15 residues. CDR1 SGHNT and CDR2 YYREEE come from the germline V gene (reference sequence). The V segment lost 0 bases and the J segment 6 bases; nucleotides outside the gene matches: 5. The CDR3 protein is CASSLGQGAFNEQFF. CDR3 bases: TGTGCCAGCAGCTTGGGGCAGGGGGCTTTCAATGAGCAGTTCTTC.

In its sample, this clone was seen many times. The chain is built from TRBV7-6 and TRBJ2-7; possible D gene TRBD1, 6 bases. The germline gives CDR1 SGHVS, CDR2 FNYEAQ. The CDR3 has 13 amino acids. Trimming took 5 bases from V and 10 from J, leaving 18 bases between them. The CDR3 spells CASSPGQQQPQYF. The CDR3 coding sequence is TGTGCCAGCAGCCCTGGACAGCAGCAGCCCCAGTACTTC.

V and J are TRBV19 and TRBJ2-7; 7 nucleotides align to TRBD2. V trimming: 5 bases; J trimming: 4 bases; junction bases outside the gene matches: 5. CDR3 length equals 13 residues. Germline V gives CDR1 LNHDA, CDR2 SQIVND (reference sequence). For the CDR3, the DNA is TGTGCCAGTAGTGGAGCGGGGAAGTACGAGCAGTACTTC. Translation gives CASSGAGKYEQYF.

Points on this clone: The same CDR3 also results from other DNA sequences found in this sample. The chain is built from TRBV30 and TRBJ2-7, with D maybe TRBD1 (6 bases). The CDR3 covers 13 residues. V gave up 2 bases and J gave up 2 bases, with 10 bases separating them. Germline CDR1 reads GTSNPN; CDR2 reads SVGIG (reference sequence). Here the CDR3 DNA reads TGTGCCTGGAGTTTAGGGGGAGCCTACGAGCAGTACTTC. Its protein product is CAWSLGGAYEQYF.

In its sample, this clone was seen once. The genes are TRBV27 and TRBJ2-3; TRBD2 matches 9 bases. Losses at the gene ends were 6 bases for V and 0 bases for J; bases not matched to a gene: 7. Germline V gene sequence: CDR1 MNHEY, CDR2 SMNVEV (reference sequence). The CDR3 runs to 16 residues. DNA for the CDR3: TGTGCCAGCAGCAAGGCGGGAGGGCCGAGCACAGATACGCAGTATTTT. Translated, it gives CASSKAGGPSTDTQYF.

The DNA of the CDR3 is TGTGCCACCAGCAGAACCGATATTTGGGACAGCCAAGAGACCCAGTACTTC. It specifies CATSRTDIWDSQETQYF. The gene calls are TRBV15 and TRBJ2-5; 7 bases line up with TRBD1. J gave up 1 base and V 2 bases, and 10 bases lay outside the gene matches. The germline V gene has CDR1 LNHNV and CDR2 YYDKDF (reference sequence). This CDR3 is 17 amino acids long.